A single TCR beta chain is shown here with its context. The data belong to a study of OX40 agonist ivuxolimab in advanced cancers. Trimming took off 5 bases at V and 4 bases at J, with 15 bases between the two ends. Germline V lookup: CDR1 MNHEY, CDR2 SMNVEV (reference sequence). There are 15 residues in the CDR3. TCRdb's copy holds only in-frame clones and misses some; the assay was immunoSEQ multiplex PCR. The sample shows about 58,000 clones, approximately 86% of them seen only once. The source was CD4+ or CD8+ T cells sorted from blood, collected in a trial of the OX40 agonist ivuxolimab. The origin of this receptor is an adult with an advanced solid tumor such as melanoma, head and neck, liver or kidney cancer. V and J are TRBV27 and TRBJ1-5; D is unresolved. This CDR3 reads CASSPLVSGNQPQHF. CDR3 sequence (DNA): TGTGCCAGCAGTCCCCTCGTTTCGGGGAATCAGCCCCAGCATTTT.